This TCR beta chain was found in a study of T-cell memory formation after mild COVID-19. Each CDR3 protein gets one entry after TCRdb re-called the 5' RACE reads with MiXCR. The sample holds roughly 280,000 distinct CDR3 sequences; approximately 7.6% are singletons and the top ten take 20% to 25%. V was clipped by 2 bases and J by 0 bases; unmatched bases: 11. The CDR3 totals 19 residues. Germline CDR1 is SGHAT and CDR2 is FQNNGV. There are many counts of this clonotype. The gene calls are TRBV11-2 and TRBJ2-3; 10 positions agree with TRBD2. This TCR derives from a man in his late teens or twenties who had mild COVID-19 (a few samples of this study predate the infection). Cell type and time point are not known. The material sequenced was PBMCs or a T cell subset sorted from them (not recorded which). The CDR3 DNA follows: TGTGCCAGCAGCTTACTCCGTCTAGCGGGGGCCTTTAGCACAGATACGCAGTATTTT. Translation: CASSLLRLAGAFSTDTQYF.